A single sample is the source of the 20 T cell receptor beta chains below, sequenced in a study of molecular identifiers for immune sequencing clone quantification. TCRdb independently ran MiXCR on the PCR reads; one entry per CDR3 protein. Here the sample spans 490,000 or so distinct CDR3 sequences, around a fifth being singletons. Sequencing input: naive CD8+ T cells from blood, with Jurkat cell RNA spiked in. This sample's subset: FACS-sorted CD8+CD4-CCR7+CD45RA+ naive T cells. The receptor source for this set is a human donor in good health. Some libraries in this study had Jurkat cell RNA spiked in.

About this clonotype itself: A junction boundary mismatches the germline segment, possibly from a read error. J is TRBJ2-3 and V is TRBV11-2; D might be TRBD2 (5 bases). The length of the CDR3 is 15 residues. Germline CDR1 SGHAT, CDR2 FQNNGV. CDR3 residues: CAGSSLSSTTDTQYF. The CDR3 coding sequence is TGTGCCGGCAGCTCGCTTTCTAGCACAACAGATACGCAGTATTTT.

This clonotype has just a few counts. V gene TRBV5-4 combines with J gene TRBJ2-7, with D perhaps matching TRBD1 (6 bases). The CDR3 is made up of 12 amino acids. Trimming took 2 bases from V and 6 from J, leaving 9 bases between them. The V gene's germline CDR1 is SGHNT and CDR2 YYREEE (reference sequence). The CDR3 sequence is CASSFGQLEQYF. The CDR3 nucleotides read TGTGCCAGCAGCTTTGGACAGCTCGAGCAGTACTTC.

This clonotype was counted only a few times. The V call is TRBV4-3, the J call TRBJ1-3; 7 bases agree with TRBD1. Germline V lookup: CDR1 LGHNA, CDR2 YSLEER. CDR3 length: 15 residues. With 3 bases clipped from V and 1 base from J, the junction kept 3 bases outside the gene matches. Here the CDR3 DNA reads TGCGCCAGCAGCCAGGAGGACAGGTCTGGAAACACCATATATTTT. Amino acids: CASSQEDRSGNTIYF.

The chain carries TRBV13 and TRBJ2-1; no clear D. The germline V gene has CDR1 PRHDT and CDR2 FYEKMQ (reference sequence). V lost 4 bases and J lost 8, with 9 bases in between. This CDR3 has 12 amino acids. CDR3 DNA sequence: TGTGCCAGCAGCTCCTATTTACATGAGCAGTTCTTC. As protein: CASSSYLHEQFF.

This clonotype was detected ten times or more. The chain recombines TRBV28 with TRBJ1-1; D unclear. Germline CDR1 MDHEN, CDR2 SYDVKM. V lost 4 bases and J lost 0, with 9 bases in between. The CDR3 runs 14 residues. The CDR3 sequence is CASSSPYLNTEAFF. Written as DNA, the CDR3 is TGTGCCAGCAGTTCTCCGTACCTGAACACTGAAGCTTTCTTT.

This rearrangement joins TRBV4-1 to TRBJ2-5; 7 bases match TRBD1. Losses at the gene ends were 0 bases for V and 7 bases for J; bases not matched to a gene: 14. This CDR3 spans 17 amino acids. Germline V CDR1 and CDR2: MGHRA, YSYEKL. CDR3 DNA sequence: TGCGCCAGCAGCCAAGATGGTTCGGCAGGGGGTTTTGGGACCCAGTACTTC. This encodes CASSQDGSAGGFGTQYF.

In its sample, this clonotype was seen many times. This chain links TRBV5-6 with TRBJ2-3; D not resolved. The CDR3 totals 14 residues. Germline CDR1 and CDR2: SGHDT and YYEEEE. The V gene lost 2 bases and the J gene lost 2 bases, with 9 bases spanning the gap. CDR3 sequence reads: CASSLRYLTDTQYF. The CDR3 coding sequence is TGTGCCAGCAGCTTACGGTACCTCACAGATACGCAGTATTTT.

This clonotype was detected many times. The V gene is TRBV7-9, the J gene TRBJ1-5; possible D gene TRBD1, 5 bases. V lost 4 bases and J lost 2, with 12 bases in between. Germline assignment: CDR1 SEHNR and CDR2 FQNEAQ (reference sequence). The CDR3 covers 15 residues. CDR3 region: CASSSQGVGNQPQHF. The CDR3 DNA is TGTGCCAGCAGCTCCCAGGGAGTTGGCAATCAGCCCCAGCATTTT.

This sequence joins TRBV11-2 and TRBJ2-1, with 7 bases identical to TRBD2. Germline values: CDR1 SGHAT, CDR2 FQNNGV. CDR3 size: 16 residues. After removal of 0 bases from V and 3 bases from J, the junction contained 5 bases not matched to a gene. CDR3 amino acids: CASSLESGVVYNEQFF. DNA for the CDR3: TGTGCCAGCAGCTTAGAGAGCGGGGTTGTCTACAATGAGCAGTTCTTC.

On this clonotype: A much larger clone differs by one base, so this may be a read error. No conserved phenylalanine or tryptophan is present at the end of the CDR3, so a read error is the likely explanation. J is TRBJ1-1 and V is TRBV27; TRBD1 might be the D (5 bases). Germline V gene lookup returns CDR1 MNHEY and CDR2 SMNVEV (reference sequence). The ends were cut back, 4 bases at V and 5 bases at J, with 14 bases in the middle. The CDR3 spans 14 residues. CDR3 in DNA: TGTGCCAGCAGTTATTCAGGGCTTGGGACTGAAGCTTTCTCT. It translates to CASSYSGLGTEAFS.

This clonotype has just a few counts. The rearrangement links TRBV5-6 to TRBJ2-7, with D perhaps TRBD2 (6 bases). Germline V CDR1 and CDR2: SGHDT, YYEEEE. V shed 3 bases and J shed 7 bases, with 20 bases lying between them. The CDR3 has 15 residues. This CDR3 is CASSSTGTALFEQYF. In DNA, the CDR3 is TGTGCCAGCAGCTCTACCGGGACTGCCCTATTTGAGCAGTACTTC. The full variable domain, rest sourced from reference TRBV5-6 and TRBJ2-7, is DAGVTQSPTHLIKTRGQQVTLRCSPKSGHDTVSWYQQALGQGPQFIFQYYEEEERQRGNFPDRFSGHQFPNYSSELNVNALLLGDSALYLCASSSTGTALFEQYFGPGTRLTVT.

This clonotype was seen once. Since a much larger clone is just one base distant, this may be a read error. This chain connects TRBV7-8 to TRBJ2-3, with 10 bases lining up with TRBD2. This CDR3 has 17 residues. Germline V lookup: CDR1 SGHVS, CDR2 FQNEAQ. This CDR3 is CASSVPLAGASTGTQYF. CDR3 DNA: TGTGCCAGCAGCGTCCCGCTAGCGGGGGCTTCCACAGGTACGCAGTATTTT.

For this clonotype: This may be a read error, as it is one base from a much larger clone. The chain employs TRBV4-3 and TRBJ2-7, with D perhaps being TRBD1 or TRBD2 (5 bases each). The V gene lost 0 bases and the J gene lost 8 bases, with 14 bases spanning the gap. This CDR3 has 14 residues. In germline, CDR1 is LGHNA, CDR2 YSLEER. CDR3 loop: CASSQERQSGKQYF. The CDR3 DNA follows: TGCGCCAGCAGCCAAGAGAGACAGAGCGGCAAGCAGTACTTC.

The J gene is TRBJ2-3, the V gene TRBV30, with TRBD2 matching 8 bases. The CDR3 has 17 amino acids. Germline trimming cut 0 bases from V and 1 base from J; bases unmatched to any gene: 9. Germline V lookup: CDR1 GTSNPN, CDR2 SVGIG (reference sequence). CDR3 DNA sequence: TGTGCCTGGAGTGTACTTCTCGGGAGGGCTGGCACAGATACGCAGTATTTT. This sequence encodes CAWSVLLGRAGTDTQYF.

The rearrangement uses TRBV3-1 and TRBJ2-7, with D possibly matching TRBD2 (9 bases). The V end lost 6 bases, the J end lost 6 bases, and 27 bases lay between the germline ends. Germline CDR1 LGHDT, CDR2 YNNKEL (reference sequence). This CDR3 is 17 amino acids long. The CDR3 region is CASSQQGGWTSVAEQYF. Written as DNA, the CDR3 is TGTGCCAGCAGTCAACAGGGGGGGTGGACTAGCGTCGCCGAGCAGTACTTC.

This clonotype was counted many times. The chain carries TRBV13 and TRBJ2-7; 14 nucleotides match TRBD2. The CDR3 extends over 16 amino acids. The J segment lost 4 bases and the V segment lost 4 bases, leaving 6 bases of the junction unmatched. The germline V gene has CDR1 PRHDT and CDR2 FYEKMQ (reference sequence). For the CDR3, the DNA is TGTGCCAGCAGCTCTCAGGGGACTAGCGGGAGTTACGAGCAGTACTTC. This codes for CASSSQGTSGSYEQYF.

This clonotype has more than one count but fewer than ten. The CDR3: CASSSSTVNYGYTF. CDR3 coding DNA: TGTGCCAGCAGCTCCTCGACAGTTAACTATGGCTACACCTTC. The chain joins TRBV7-9 to TRBJ1-2, with D perhaps matching TRBD1 (5 bases). The CDR3 loop spans 14 amino acids. From germline, CDR1 is SEHNR and CDR2 FQNEAQ (reference sequence). V gave up 4 bases and J gave up 1 base, with 10 bases separating them.

The chain is built from TRBV4-3 and TRBJ1-2; no clear D. The CDR3 contains 16 residues. CDR1 and CDR2 from the germline V gene are LGHNA and YSLEER. V dropped 5 bases and J dropped 5 bases, with 21 bases sitting between them. The CDR3 here is CASSLVEGGVLYGYTF. CDR3 in DNA: TGCGCCAGCAGCTTAGTAGAGGGAGGAGTCCTTTATGGCTACACCTTC.

At least ten counts were recorded for this clonotype. V and J are TRBV7-2 and TRBJ2-5, with unresolved D. Germline V gives CDR1 SGHTA, CDR2 FQGNSA. Trimming stripped 3 bases from V and 1 base from J, with 9 bases between. The CDR3 has 14 amino acids. The CDR3 bases are TGTGCCAGCAGCTTTGGACCGACCCAAGAGACCCAGTACTTC. This translates into CASSFGPTQETQYF.

The chain joins TRBV7-9 to TRBJ2-1, with 11 bases fitting TRBD1. Germline V gives CDR1 SEHNR, CDR2 FQNEAQ (reference sequence). After removal of 3 bases from V and 6 bases from J, the junction contained 13 bases not matched to a gene. CDR3 length: 18 amino acids. For the CDR3, the DNA is TGTGCCAGCAGCTTCACTCGGACAGGGGGCTTTGGGATCAATGAGCAGTTCTTC. This gives the protein CASSFTRTGGFGINEQFF.